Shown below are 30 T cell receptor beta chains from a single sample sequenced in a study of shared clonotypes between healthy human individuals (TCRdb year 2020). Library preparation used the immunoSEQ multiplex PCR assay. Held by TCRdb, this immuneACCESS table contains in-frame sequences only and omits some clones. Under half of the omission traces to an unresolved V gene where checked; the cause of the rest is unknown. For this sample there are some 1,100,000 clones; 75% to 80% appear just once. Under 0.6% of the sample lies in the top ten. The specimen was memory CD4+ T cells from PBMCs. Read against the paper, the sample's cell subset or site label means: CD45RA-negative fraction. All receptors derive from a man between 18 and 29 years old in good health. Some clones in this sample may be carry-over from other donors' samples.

CDR3 bases: TGTGCCAGCAGCTTTCCCCGGGCCCAAAGGGGTCAGCCCCAGCATTTT. As protein: CASSFPRAQRGQPQHF. The chain is built from TRBV7-2 and TRBJ1-5; weak D call: TRBD1 (5 bases). The CDR3 consists of 16 residues. Trimming took off 3 bases at V and 6 bases at J, with 18 bases between the two ends. The germline gives CDR1 SGHTA, CDR2 FQGNSA.

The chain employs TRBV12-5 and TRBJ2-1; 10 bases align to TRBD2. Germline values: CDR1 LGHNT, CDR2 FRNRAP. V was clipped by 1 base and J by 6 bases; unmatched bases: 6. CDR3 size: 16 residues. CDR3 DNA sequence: TGTGCTAGTGGTTTGGCAGGCCTAGCGGGAGTCAATGAGCAGTTCTTC. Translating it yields CASGLAGLAGVNEQFF. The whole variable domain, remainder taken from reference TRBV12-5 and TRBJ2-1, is DARVTQTPRHKVTEMGQEVTMRCQPILGHNTVFWYRQTMMQGLELLAYFRNRAPLDDSGMPKDRFSAEMPDATLATLKIQPSEPRDSAVYFCASGLAGLAGVNEQFFGPGTRLTVL.

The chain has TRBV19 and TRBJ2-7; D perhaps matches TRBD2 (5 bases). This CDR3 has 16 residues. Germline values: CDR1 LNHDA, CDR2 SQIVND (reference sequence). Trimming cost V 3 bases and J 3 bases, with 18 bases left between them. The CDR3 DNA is TGTGCCAGTAGTATGTCTCCCTCCGACGGGGACTACGAGCAGTACTTC. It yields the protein CASSMSPSDGDYEQYF.

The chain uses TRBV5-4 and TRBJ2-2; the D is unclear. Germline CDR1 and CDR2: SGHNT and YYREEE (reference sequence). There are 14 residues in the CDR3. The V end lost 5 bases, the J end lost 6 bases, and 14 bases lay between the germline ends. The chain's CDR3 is CASSPGPFPGELFF. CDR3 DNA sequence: TGTGCCAGCAGTCCCGGCCCTTTCCCCGGGGAGCTGTTTTTT. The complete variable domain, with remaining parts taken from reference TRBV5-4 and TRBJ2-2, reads ETGVTQSPTHLIKTRGQQVTLRCSSQSGHNTVSWYQQALGQGPQFIFQYYREEENGRGNFPPRFSGLQFPNYSSELNVNALELDDSALYLCASSPGPFPGELFFGEGSRLTVL.

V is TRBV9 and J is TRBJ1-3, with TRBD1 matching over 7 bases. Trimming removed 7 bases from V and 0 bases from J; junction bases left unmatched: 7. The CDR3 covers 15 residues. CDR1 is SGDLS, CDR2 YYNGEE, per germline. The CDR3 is CASGDRAPSGNTIYF. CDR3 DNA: TGTGCCAGCGGCGACAGGGCCCCCTCTGGAAACACCATATATTTT. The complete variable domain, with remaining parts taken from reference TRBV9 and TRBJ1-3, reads DSGVTQTPKHLITATGQRVTLRCSPRSGDLSVYWYQQSLDQGLQFLIQYYNGEERAKGNILERFSAQQFPDLHSELNLSSLELGDSALYFCASGDRAPSGNTIYFGEGSWLTVV.

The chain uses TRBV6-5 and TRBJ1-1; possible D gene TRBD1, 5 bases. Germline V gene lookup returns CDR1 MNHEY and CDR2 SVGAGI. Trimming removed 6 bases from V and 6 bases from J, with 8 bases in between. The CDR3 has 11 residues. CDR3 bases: TGTGCCAGCAGCACCAGGGCTGAAGCTTTCTTT. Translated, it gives CASSTRAEAFF.

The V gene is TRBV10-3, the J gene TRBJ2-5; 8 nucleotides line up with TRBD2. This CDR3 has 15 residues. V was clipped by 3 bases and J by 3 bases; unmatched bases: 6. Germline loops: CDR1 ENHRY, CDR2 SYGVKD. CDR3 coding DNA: TGTGCCATCAGTGATCGGGGGGGGATAAAAGAGACCCAGTACTTC. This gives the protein CAISDRGGIKETQYF.

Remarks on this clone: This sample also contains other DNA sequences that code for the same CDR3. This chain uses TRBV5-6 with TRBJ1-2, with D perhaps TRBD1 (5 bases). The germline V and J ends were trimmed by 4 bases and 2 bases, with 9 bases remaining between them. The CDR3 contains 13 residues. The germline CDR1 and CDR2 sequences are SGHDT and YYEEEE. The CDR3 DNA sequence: TGTGCCAGCAGCCTGGGACGGAACTATGGCTACACCTTC. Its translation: CASSLGRNYGYTF.

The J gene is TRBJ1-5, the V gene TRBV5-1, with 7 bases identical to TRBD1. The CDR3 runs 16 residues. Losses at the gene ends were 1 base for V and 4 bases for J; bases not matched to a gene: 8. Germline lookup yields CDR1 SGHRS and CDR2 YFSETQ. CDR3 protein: CASSLWGQSENQPQHF. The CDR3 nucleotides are TGCGCCAGCAGCTTGTGGGGACAGAGCGAGAATCAGCCCCAGCATTTT.

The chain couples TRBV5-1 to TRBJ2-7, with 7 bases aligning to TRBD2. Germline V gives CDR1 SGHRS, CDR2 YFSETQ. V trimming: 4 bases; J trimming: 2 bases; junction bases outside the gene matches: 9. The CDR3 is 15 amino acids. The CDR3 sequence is CASSRGGSGTYEQYF. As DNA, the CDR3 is TGCGCCAGCAGCAGGGGAGGGAGCGGGACCTACGAGCAGTACTTC.

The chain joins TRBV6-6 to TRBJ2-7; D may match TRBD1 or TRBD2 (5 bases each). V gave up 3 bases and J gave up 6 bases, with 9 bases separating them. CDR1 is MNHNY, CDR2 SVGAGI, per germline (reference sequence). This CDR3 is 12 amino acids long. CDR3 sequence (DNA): TGTGCCAGCAGTTATGGGGGTGTCGAGCAGTACTTC. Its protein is CASSYGGVEQYF.

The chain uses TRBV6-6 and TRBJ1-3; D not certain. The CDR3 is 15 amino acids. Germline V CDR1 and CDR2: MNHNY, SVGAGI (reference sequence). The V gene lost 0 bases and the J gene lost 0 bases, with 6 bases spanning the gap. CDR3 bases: TGTGCCAGCAGTTACTCCGGGAGCTCTGGAAACACCATATATTTT. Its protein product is CASSYSGSSGNTIYF.

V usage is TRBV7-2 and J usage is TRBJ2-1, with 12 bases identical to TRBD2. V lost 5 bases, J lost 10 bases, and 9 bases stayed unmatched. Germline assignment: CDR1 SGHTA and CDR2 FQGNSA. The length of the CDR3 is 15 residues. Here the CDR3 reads CASSGGLAGRVEQFF. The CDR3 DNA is TGTGCCAGCAGCGGGGGACTAGCGGGTAGAGTCGAGCAGTTCTTC. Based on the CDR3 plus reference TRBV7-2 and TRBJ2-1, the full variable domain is GAGVSQSPSNKVTEKGKDVELRCDPISGHTALYWYRQSLGQGLEFLIYFQGNSAPDKSGLPSDRFSAERTGGSVSTLTIQRTQQEDSAVYLCASSGGLAGRVEQFFGPGTRLTVL.

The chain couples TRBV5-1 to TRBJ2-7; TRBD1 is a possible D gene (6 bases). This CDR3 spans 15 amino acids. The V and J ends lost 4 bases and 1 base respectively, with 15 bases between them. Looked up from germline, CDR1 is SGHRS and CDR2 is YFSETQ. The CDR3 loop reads CASSVTGLRSYEQYF. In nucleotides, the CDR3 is TGCGCCAGCAGCGTTACAGGGCTTAGGTCCTACGAGCAGTACTTC.

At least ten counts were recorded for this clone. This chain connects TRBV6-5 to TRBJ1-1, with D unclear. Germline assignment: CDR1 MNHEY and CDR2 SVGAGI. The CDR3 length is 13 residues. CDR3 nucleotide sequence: TGTACTTCAGGCCCGCGAAGCTACACTGAAGCTTTCTTT. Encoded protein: CTSGPRSYTEAFF.

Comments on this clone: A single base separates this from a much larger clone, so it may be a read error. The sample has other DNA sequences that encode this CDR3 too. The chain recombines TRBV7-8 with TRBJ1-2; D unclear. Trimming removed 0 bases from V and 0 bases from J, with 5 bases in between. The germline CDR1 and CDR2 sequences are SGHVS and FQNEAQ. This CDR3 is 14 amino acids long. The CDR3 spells CASSLARANYGYTF. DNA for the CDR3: TGTGCCAGCAGCTTAGCGAGGGCTAACTATGGCTACACCTTC. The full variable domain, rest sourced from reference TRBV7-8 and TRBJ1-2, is GAGVSQSPRYKVAKRGQDVALRCDPISGHVSLFWYQQALGQGPEFLTYFQNEAQLDKSGLPSDRFFAERPEGSVSTLKIQRTQQEDSAVYLCASSLARANYGYTFGSGTRLTVV.

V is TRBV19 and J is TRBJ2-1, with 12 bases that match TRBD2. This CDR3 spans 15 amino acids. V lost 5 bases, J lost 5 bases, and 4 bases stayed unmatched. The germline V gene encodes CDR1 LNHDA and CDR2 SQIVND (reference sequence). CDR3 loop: CASSSSGRANNEQFF. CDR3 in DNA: TGTGCCAGTAGTTCTAGCGGGAGGGCCAACAATGAGCAGTTCTTC.

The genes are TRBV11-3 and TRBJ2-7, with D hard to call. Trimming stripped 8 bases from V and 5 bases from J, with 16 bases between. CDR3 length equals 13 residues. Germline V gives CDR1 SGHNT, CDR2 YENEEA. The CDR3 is CASDGEGSHEQYF. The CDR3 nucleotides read TGTGCCAGCGATGGGGAAGGAAGCCACGAGCAGTACTTC.

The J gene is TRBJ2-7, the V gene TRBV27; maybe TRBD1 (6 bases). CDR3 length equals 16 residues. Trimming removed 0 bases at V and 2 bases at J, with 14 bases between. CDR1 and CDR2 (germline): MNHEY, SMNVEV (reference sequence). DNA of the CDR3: TGTGCCAGCAGTTTATCAGAAACAGGGATCCCCTACGAGCAGTACTTC. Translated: CASSLSETGIPYEQYF.

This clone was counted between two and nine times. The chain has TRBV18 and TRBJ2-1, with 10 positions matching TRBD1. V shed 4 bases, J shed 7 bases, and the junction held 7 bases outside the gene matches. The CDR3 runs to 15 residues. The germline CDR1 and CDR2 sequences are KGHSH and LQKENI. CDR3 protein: CASSQGTGAINEQFF. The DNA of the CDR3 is TGTGCCAGCTCACAGGGGACAGGGGCGATAAATGAGCAGTTCTTC.

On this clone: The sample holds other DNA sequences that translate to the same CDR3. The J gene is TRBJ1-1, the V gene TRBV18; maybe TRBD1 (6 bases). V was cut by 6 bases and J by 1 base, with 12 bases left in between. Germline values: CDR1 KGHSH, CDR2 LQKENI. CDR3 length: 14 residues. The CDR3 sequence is CASSPGQPNTEAFF. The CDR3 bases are TGTGCCAGCTCTCCGGGACAACCGAACACTGAAGCTTTCTTT.

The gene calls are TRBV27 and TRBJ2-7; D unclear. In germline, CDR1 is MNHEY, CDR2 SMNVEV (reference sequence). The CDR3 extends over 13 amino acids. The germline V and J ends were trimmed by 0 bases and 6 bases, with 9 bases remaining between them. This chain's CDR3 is CASSLSSSLEQYF. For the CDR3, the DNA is TGTGCCAGCAGTTTATCGTCGTCTCTCGAGCAGTACTTC.

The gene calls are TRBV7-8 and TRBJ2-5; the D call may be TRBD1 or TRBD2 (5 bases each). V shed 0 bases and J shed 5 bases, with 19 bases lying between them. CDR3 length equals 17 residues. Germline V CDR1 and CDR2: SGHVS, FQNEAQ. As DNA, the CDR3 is TGTGCCAGCAGCTTAGCGGCCTTGGCCCGGGGCGGGGAGACCCAGTACTTC. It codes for CASSLAALARGGETQYF. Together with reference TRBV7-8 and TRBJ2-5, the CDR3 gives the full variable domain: GAGVSQSPRYKVAKRGQDVALRCDPISGHVSLFWYQQALGQGPEFLTYFQNEAQLDKSGLPSDRFFAERPEGSVSTLKIQRTQQEDSAVYLCASSLAALARGGETQYFGPGTRLLVL.

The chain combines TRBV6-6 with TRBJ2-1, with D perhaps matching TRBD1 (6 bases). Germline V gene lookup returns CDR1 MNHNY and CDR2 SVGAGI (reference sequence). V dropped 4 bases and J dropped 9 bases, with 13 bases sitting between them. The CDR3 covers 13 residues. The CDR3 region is CASSLDRYGEQFF. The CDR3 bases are TGTGCCAGCAGTTTAGACAGGTATGGTGAGCAGTTCTTC.

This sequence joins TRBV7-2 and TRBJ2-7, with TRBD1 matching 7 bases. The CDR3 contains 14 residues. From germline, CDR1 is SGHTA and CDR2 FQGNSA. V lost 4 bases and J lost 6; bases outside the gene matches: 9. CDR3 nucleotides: TGTGCCAGCAGCTCCGGGACAGCACGCGGCGAGCAGTACTTC. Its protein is CASSSGTARGEQYF.

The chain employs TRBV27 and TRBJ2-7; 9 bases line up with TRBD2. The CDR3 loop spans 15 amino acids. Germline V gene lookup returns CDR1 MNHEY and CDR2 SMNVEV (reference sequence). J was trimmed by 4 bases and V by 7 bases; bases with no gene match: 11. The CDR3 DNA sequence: TGTGCCAGCACCCCGTTAGCGGGAGTTTCGTACGAGCAGTACTTC. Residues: CASTPLAGVSYEQYF.

CDR3 bases: TGTGCCAGCAGCTTCGGACAAGAGAATGAAAAACTGTTTTTT. Its translation: CASSFGQENEKLFF. The chain employs TRBV5-4 and TRBJ1-4, with D possibly being TRBD1 (5 bases). The germline CDR1 and CDR2 sequences are SGHNT and YYREEE (reference sequence). Trimming pared 2 bases from V and 5 bases from J, leaving 10 bases between. The CDR3 is made up of 14 amino acids.

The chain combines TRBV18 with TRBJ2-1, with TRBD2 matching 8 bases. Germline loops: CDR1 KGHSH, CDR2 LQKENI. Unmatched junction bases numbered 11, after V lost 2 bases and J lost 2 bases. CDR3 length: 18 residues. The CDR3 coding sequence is TGTGCCAGCTCACCATTAAAAGCTAGCGGGTTTACCTACAATGAGCAGTTCTTC. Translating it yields CASSPLKASGFTYNEQFF.

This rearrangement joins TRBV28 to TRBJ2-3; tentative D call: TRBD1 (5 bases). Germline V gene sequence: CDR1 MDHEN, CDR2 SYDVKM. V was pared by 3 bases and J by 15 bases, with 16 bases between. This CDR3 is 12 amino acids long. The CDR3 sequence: CASSLDLIGAYF. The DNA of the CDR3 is TGTGCCAGCAGTTTGGACCTAATAGGGGCCTATTTT.

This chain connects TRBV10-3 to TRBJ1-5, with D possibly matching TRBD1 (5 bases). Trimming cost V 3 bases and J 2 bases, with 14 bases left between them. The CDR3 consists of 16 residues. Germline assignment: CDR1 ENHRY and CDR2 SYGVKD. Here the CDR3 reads CAISEFWGDGNQPQHF. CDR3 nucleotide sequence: TGTGCCATCAGTGAATTTTGGGGGGATGGCAATCAGCCCCAGCATTTT.